A selection of T cell receptor beta chains follows, all from one sample in a study of blood T cell repertoires in COVID-19. Generated by immunoSEQ multiplex PCR, the TCRdb table keeps only in-frame clones and is missing some. The sample has around 320,000 clones; around 89% are singletons. Sequencing was carried out using peripheral blood. Receptors were obtained from a woman aged 25 to 45 who had recovered from COVID-19. CDR3s include the opening cysteine and the closing phenylalanine or tryptophan. D genes are given only for firm matches. Size tells how often a clone was seen (once, few, many) or the class of an expanded clone, and some rows leave it out.

V gene	J gene	D gene	clone size	CDR3 protein	CDR3 DNA
TRBV5-4	TRBJ1-1	.	.	CASSPSSTEATEAFF	TGTGCCAGCAGCCCCTCATCGACAGAGGCCACTGAAGCTTTCTTT
TRBV5-1	TRBJ1-1	.	.	CASSLDQQGTEAFF	TGCGCCAGCAGCTTGGACCAGCAGGGCACTGAAGCTTTCTTT
TRBV2	TRBJ2-7	TRBD2	.	CASLWASGEQYF	TGTGCCAGCCTGTGGGCTAGCGGCGAGCAGTACTTC
TRBV5-5	TRBJ1-4	.	once	CASSLIQYNEKLFF	TGTGCCAGCAGCTTGATCCAGTATAATGAAAAACTGTTTTTT
TRBV5-5	TRBJ1-1	.	.	CASSLRLETNTEAFF	TGTGCCAGCAGCTTAAGGTTGGAGACGAACACTGAAGCTTTCTTT
TRBV11-2	TRBJ1-4	TRBD1	.	CASSYGQGFNEKLFF	TGTGCCAGCAGCTACGGACAGGGGTTTAATGAAAAACTGTTTTTT
TRBV28	TRBJ1-2	.	once	CASSHRGSYGYTF	TGTGCCAGCAGCCATAGGGGGAGCTATGGCTACACCTTC
TRBV2	TRBJ2-3	TRBD2	.	CASSGRTSFDTQYF	TGTGCCAGCAGCGGACGGACTAGCTTTGATACGCAGTATTTT
TRBV28	TRBJ2-7	TRBD2	.	CASSLASSGSTYEQYF	TGTGCCAGCAGTTTGGCCTCTAGCGGTAGTACCTACGAGCAGTACTTC
TRBV5-4	TRBJ1-1	.	.	CASRYQANTEAFF	TGTGCCAGCAGGTATCAGGCCAACACTGAAGCTTTCTTT
TRBV14	TRBJ1-2	TRBD1	.	CASSQGTGYGYTF	TGTGCCAGCAGCCAAGGGACAGGGTATGGCTACACCTTC
TRBV19	TRBJ2-3	TRBD2	.	CASSIVPGRGGSTDTQYF	TGTGCCAGTAGTATAGTGCCTGGGCGGGGGGGTAGCACAGATACGCAGTATTTT
TRBV7-7	TRBJ2-1	TRBD2	once	CASSSTSGGDGEQFF	TGTGCCAGCAGCTCCACTAGCGGGGGTGACGGTGAGCAGTTCTTC
TRBV6-1	TRBJ2-7	.	.	CASSELVGQGSSYEQYF	TGTGCCAGCAGTGAACTCGTGGGGCAGGGTAGCTCCTACGAGCAGTACTTC
TRBV19	TRBJ1-5	.	.	CASSIGAPGQPQHF	TGTGCCAGTAGTATAGGGGCCCCCGGCCAGCCCCAGCATTTT
TRBV2	TRBJ1-4	.	.	CASSYSREFEKLFF	TGTGCCAGCAGTTATAGCAGGGAATTCGAAAAACTGTTTTTT
TRBV5-4	TRBJ1-5	TRBD1	.	CASSLGQGAGEPQHF	TGTGCCAGCAGCTTGGGGCAGGGGGCGGGAGAGCCCCAGCATTTT
TRBV6-1	TRBJ1-6	.	.	CASSEVYRVSPLHF	TGTGCCAGCAGTGAAGTTTACCGGGTCTCACCCCTCCACTTT
TRBV19	TRBJ1-5	.	.	CASSILTASQPQHF	TGTGCCAGTAGTATTTTGACAGCATCTCAGCCCCAGCATTTT
TRBV5-1	TRBJ2-2	.	.	CASSLEGGWTGELFF	TGCGCCAGCAGCTTGGAAGGGGGTTGGACCGGGGAGCTGTTTTTT
TRBV27	TRBJ2-7	.	.	CASSLDPGYEQYF	TGTGCCAGCAGCTTGGATCCAGGGTACGAGCAGTACTTC
TRBV3-1/TRBV3-2	TRBJ1-2	TRBD1	.	CASSQIAGGFGYTF	TGTGCCAGCAGCCAAATTGCAGGGGGCTTTGGCTACACCTTC
TRBV15	TRBJ1-2	TRBD1	.	CATSRDRSGGSGYTF	TGTGCCACCAGCAGAGATCGGTCAGGGGGCTCTGGCTACACCTTC
TRBV7-3	TRBJ2-7	TRBD2	.	CASSRFSPTPSGFYSYEQYF	TGTGCCAGCAGCCGTTTCTCCCCCACACCTAGCGGGTTTTACTCCTACGAGCAGTACTTC
TRBV6-7	TRBJ2-3	TRBD1	.	CASSYSGGTGGEKPGTDTQYF	TGTGCCAGCAGTTACTCGGGCGGGACAGGGGGCGAAAAACCTGGCACAGATACGCAGTATTTT
TRBV12-3/TRBV12-4	TRBJ1-2	TRBD1	.	CATGDSGYTF	TGTGCCACAGGGGACAGCGGCTACACCTTC